This T cell receptor (beta chain) derives from a study of graft-versus-host responses after intestinal transplantation. Graft material was processed, releasing intraepithelial and lamina propria lymphocytes. TCRdb's table, derived via immunoSEQ multiplex PCR, lists solely in-frame clones and lacks some. The sample has about 4,300 clones; around three quarters are singletons. This clone was observed a handful of times. The germline gene is not matched at one end of the junction; a read error may be the cause. CDR1 SNHLY and CDR2 FYNNEI come from the germline V gene. There are 12 residues in the CDR3. The source material was ileum tissue, sampled approximately 51 weeks after intestinal transplantation. The chain has TRBV2 and TRBJ2-3; D is possibly TRBD2 (6 bases). This clonotype originated in a human patient who received an intestinal transplant, so some T cells may come from the graft donor. CDR3 region: CASSERRDRINF. CDR3 DNA: TGTGCCAGCAGTGAGCGGCGGGATCGGATAAATTTT.